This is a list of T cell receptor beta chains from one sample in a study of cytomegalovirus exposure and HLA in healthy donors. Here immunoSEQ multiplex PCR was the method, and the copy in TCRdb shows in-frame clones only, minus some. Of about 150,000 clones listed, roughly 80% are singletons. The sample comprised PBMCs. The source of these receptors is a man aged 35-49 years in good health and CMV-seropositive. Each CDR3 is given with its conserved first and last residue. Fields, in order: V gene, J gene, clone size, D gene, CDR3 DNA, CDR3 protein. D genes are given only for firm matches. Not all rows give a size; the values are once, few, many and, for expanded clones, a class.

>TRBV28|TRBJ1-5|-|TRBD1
TGTGCCAGCATCCTCAGGGGGGCCAATCAGCCCCAGCATTTT
CASILRGANQPQHF
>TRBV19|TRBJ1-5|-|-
TGTGCCAGTAGTATCGGTCAGGGAAAGGGTCAGCCCCAGCATTTT
CASSIGQGKGQPQHF
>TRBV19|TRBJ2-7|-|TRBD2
TGTGCCAGACGAAGACTAGCCGTTTCCTACGAGCAGTACTTC
CARRRLAVSYEQYF
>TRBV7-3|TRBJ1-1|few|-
TGTGCCAGCAGCTTAATGAGTGGGAGCTCGGAAGCTTTCTTT
CASSLMSGSSEAFF
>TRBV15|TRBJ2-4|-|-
TGTGCCACCAGCAGTGCGGGGCTAGCCAAAAACATTCAGTACTTC
CATSSAGLAKNIQYF
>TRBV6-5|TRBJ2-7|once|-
TGTGCCAGCAGTTACGGAGCGGGTAAACCCTACGAGCAGTACTTC
CASSYGAGKPYEQYF
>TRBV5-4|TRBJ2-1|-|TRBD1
TGTGCCAGCAGCCCCGGGACAGCCTCCTACAATGAGCAGTTCTTC
CASSPGTASYNEQFF
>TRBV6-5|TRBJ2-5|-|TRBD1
TGTGCCAGCAGTTCGAGGGGGCTTATCGTCCAAGAGACCCAGTACTTC
CASSSRGLIVQETQYF
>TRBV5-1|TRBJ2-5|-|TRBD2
TGCGCCAGCAGCTTCGGACTAGCGGGACCAGAGACCCAGTACTTC
CASSFGLAGPETQYF
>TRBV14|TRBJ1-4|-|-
TGTGCCAGCAGCCAAGGGACGGGGAATGAAAAACTGTTTTTT
CASSQGTGNEKLFF
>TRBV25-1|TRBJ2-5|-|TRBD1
TGTGCCAGCAGTCAGGGACAGGGGTACGGCGAGACCCAGTACTTC
CASSQGQGYGETQYF
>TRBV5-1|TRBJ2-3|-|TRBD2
TGCGCCAGCAGCCTTGGGACTAGCGGAGGCACAGATACGCAGTATTTT
CASSLGTSGGTDTQYF
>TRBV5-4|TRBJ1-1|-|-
TGTGCCAGCAGCCCAACCCCGGGGACTTCGAACACTGAAGCTTTCTTT
CASSPTPGTSNTEAFF
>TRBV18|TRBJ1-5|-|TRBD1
TGTGCCAGCTCACCGTCCGGGACAGGGGGCCTAGGACAGCCCCAGCATTTT
CASSPSGTGGLGQPQHF
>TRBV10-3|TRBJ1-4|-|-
TGTGCCATCAGTGAGCTAGGGGGGGAAGAAAAACTGTTTTTT
CAISELGGEEKLFF
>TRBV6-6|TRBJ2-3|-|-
TGTGCCAGCGGTCGGGGAGATACGCAGTATTTT
CASGRGDTQYF
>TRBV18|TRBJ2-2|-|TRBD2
TGTGCCAGCTCACCAAATCTAGCGGGGAACACCGGGGAGCTGTTTTTT
CASSPNLAGNTGELFF
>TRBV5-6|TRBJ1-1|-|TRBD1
TGTGCCAGCAGCTTGGCCGGGACAGTTAACACTGAAGCTTTCTTT
CASSLAGTVNTEAFF
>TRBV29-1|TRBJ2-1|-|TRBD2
TGCAGCGCCGGGACTAGCGACAATGAGCAGTTCTTC
CSAGTSDNEQFF
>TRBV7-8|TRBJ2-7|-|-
TGTGCCAGCAGCTTAAGGGCAGGGCCCTACGAGCAGTACTTC
CASSLRAGPYEQYF
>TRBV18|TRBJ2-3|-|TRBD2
TGTGCCAGCTCACCACGGACTAGCGGGAGCCTCGGCACAGATACGCAGTATTTT
CASSPRTSGSLGTDTQYF
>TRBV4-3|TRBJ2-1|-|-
TGCGCCAGCAGCCAAGACTCCGGGCGGGAGTTCTTC
CASSQDSGREFF
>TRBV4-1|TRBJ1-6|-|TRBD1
TGCGCCAGCAGCAGGGACAGGGAGGTATCACCCCTCCACTTT
CASSRDREVSPLHF
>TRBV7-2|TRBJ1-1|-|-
TGTGCCAGCAGCCCGGGGGGGCGGAACACTGAAGCTTTCTTT
CASSPGGRNTEAFF
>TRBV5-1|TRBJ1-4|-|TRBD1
TGCGCCAGCAGCTTAGGGGACAGGAGAAATGAAAAACTGTTTTTT
CASSLGDRRNEKLFF
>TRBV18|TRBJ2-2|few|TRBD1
TGTGCCAGCTCACTGTCCACACAGGGGGCGAACACCGGGGAGCTGTTTTTT
CASSLSTQGANTGELFF
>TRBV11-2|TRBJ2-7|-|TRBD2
TGTGCCAGCAGCTTAGGGGGGACTAGCGGGAGGGGGAGGGCCTACGAGCAGTACTTC
CASSLGGTSGRGRAYEQYF
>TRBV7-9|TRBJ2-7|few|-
TGTGCCAGCAGCTTTAGTATCGGTTCCTACGAGCAGTACTTC
CASSFSIGSYEQYF
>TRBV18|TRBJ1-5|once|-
TGTGCCAGCTCACCTGCTACACAGCAGCCCCAGCATTTT
CASSPATQQPQHF
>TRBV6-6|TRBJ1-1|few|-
TGTGCCAGCAGGAACAGGGACACTGAAGCTTTCTTT
CASRNRDTEAFF
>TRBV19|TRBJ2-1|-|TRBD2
TGTGCCAGTACCCATAACATAAATAGCGGGAAGCAGTTCTTC
CASTHNINSGKQFF
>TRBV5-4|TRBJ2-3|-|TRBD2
TGTGCCAGCAGCCCCCAGCGGGGGGCGGGCACAGATACGCAGTATTTT
CASSPQRGAGTDTQYF
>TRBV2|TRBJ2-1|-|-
TGTGCCAGCAGCCCAGAGCAGTTCTTC
CASSPEQFF
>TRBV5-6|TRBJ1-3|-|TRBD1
TGTGCCAGCAGCTTGACAGGGGCTGGAAACACCATATATTTT
CASSLTGAGNTIYF
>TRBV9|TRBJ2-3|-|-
TGTGCCAGCAGCGTAGATTCCCGGGGGTCGCAGTATTTT
CASSVDSRGSQYF
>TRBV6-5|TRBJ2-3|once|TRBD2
TGTGCCAGCAGGCTAGCGGGAGGGGATACGCAGTATTTT
CASRLAGGDTQYF
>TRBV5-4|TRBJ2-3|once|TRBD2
TGTGCCAGCAGCTCGGGACTAGCGGGAGAGGGGGATACGCAGTATTTT
CASSSGLAGEGDTQYF
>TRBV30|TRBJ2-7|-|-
TGTGCCTGGAGTCCGGGCTACGAGCAGTACTTC
CAWSPGYEQYF
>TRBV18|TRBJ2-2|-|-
TGTGCCAGCTCACCGGACACGAACACCGGGGAGCTGTTTTTT
CASSPDTNTGELFF
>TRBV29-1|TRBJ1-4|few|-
TGCAGCGTTGAAGATCCATGGCAGAATGAAAAACTGTTTTTT
CSVEDPWQNEKLFF
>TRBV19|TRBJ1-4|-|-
TGTGCCAGTAGTATGTGGGGGGCTAATGAAAAACTGTTTTTT
CASSMWGANEKLFF
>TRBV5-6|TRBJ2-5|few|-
TGTGCCAGCGCCAGGGCTTGGGAGACCCAGTACTTC
CASARAWETQYF
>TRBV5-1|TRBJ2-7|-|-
TGCGCCAGCAGCTTGGATGGACTTCCCTACGAGCAGTACTTC
CASSLDGLPYEQYF
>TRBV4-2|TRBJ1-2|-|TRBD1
TGTGCCAGCAGCCAAGGGATACAGGGGACGGATGGCTACACCTTC
CASSQGIQGTDGYTF
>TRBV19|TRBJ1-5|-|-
TGTGCCAGTAGGGGGGGGTCGGGCCAGCCCCAGCATTTT
CASRGGSGQPQHF
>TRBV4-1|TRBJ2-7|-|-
TGCGCCAGCAGCCAAGGACAGTGGGCCAACGAGCAGTACTTC
CASSQGQWANEQYF
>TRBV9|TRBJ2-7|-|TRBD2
TGTGCCAGCAGCGTAGCTCCCCTAGCGGGAGGTGTCGACGAGCAGTACTTC
CASSVAPLAGGVDEQYF
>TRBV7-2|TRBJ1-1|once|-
TGTGCCAGCAGTCTACGGGAGGGGCCGAACACTGAAGCTTTCTTT
CASSLREGPNTEAFF
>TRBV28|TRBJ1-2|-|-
TGTGCCAGTACAGCTCTCCCTAACTATGGCTACACCTTC
CASTALPNYGYTF
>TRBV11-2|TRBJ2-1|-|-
TGTGCCAGCACCTTAGATGTGGGACTCACGTACAATGAGCAGTTCTTC
CASTLDVGLTYNEQFF
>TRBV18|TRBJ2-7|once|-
TGTGCCAGCTCACCAAGCGGTAACTCCTACGAGCAGTACTTC
CASSPSGNSYEQYF
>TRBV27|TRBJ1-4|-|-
TGTGCCAGCAGTTTAGTCGGGGTTGCTAATGAAAAACTGTTTTTT
CASSLVGVANEKLFF
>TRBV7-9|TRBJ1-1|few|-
TGTGCCAGCAGCCTCGGGGGCGGGAGGAACACTGAAGCTTTCTTT
CASSLGGGRNTEAFF